This T cell receptor beta chain is drawn from a study of shared clonotypes between healthy human individuals. The overall study: CD4 naive cells filled three plates per donor, CD4 memory three, CD8 naive two and CD8 memory one.

Broader study findings: Clonotypes shared by all four donors outscored non-shared clonotypes in generation probability.

Trimming pared 0 bases from V and 3 bases from J, leaving 8 bases between. In germline, CDR1 is MNHNY, CDR2 SVGAGI (reference sequence). The length of the CDR3 is 15 residues. Clones were sequenced by immunoSEQ multiplex PCR, and TCRdb holds only the in-frame ones, with some missing. This table has some 2.1 million clones, over 85% appearing once. CD4+ cells were split into CD45RA+ naive and CD45RA-negative memory subsets. Details on this clone: Its antigen is as yet unknown.

V usage is TRBV6-6 and J usage is TRBJ2-2; possible D gene TRBD1, 6 bases. Sequencing was performed on naive CD4+ T cells sorted from blood. As for subset: CD45RA+ positively selected. The sequence derives from a man aged 18 to 35 in good health. The CDR3 nucleotides read TGTGCCAGCAGTTACTCAGGGGGAGACACCGGGGAGCTGTTTTTT. Translation gives CASSYSGGDTGELFF.